This T cell receptor (beta chain) stems from a study of blood T cell repertoires in COVID-19. Study-wide context: Material from acute and convalescent COVID-19 was sourced from the United States, Italy and Spain. In each case, the material was cDNA or gDNA derived from T cells, B-cell-depleted T cells, or PBMCs.

In the authors' methods: From reference gene primer amplification, estimates of nucleated cell counts were derived. This table comes from immunoSEQ multiplex PCR, and its TCRdb copy is limited to in-frame clones, with some not included. Clonal size and the V and J genes are those of that table, whereas D and trimming came from the DNA. The repertoire includes 200,000 to 250,000 clones, 75% to 85% of them detected once, and about 2.5% sits in the top ten. Per germline, CDR1 MNHEY and CDR2 SMNVEV (reference sequence). V lost 8 bases and J lost 6; bases outside the gene matches: 16. The CDR3 loop spans 16 amino acids. Seattle researchers signed up patients amid active infection and tracked them longitudinally.

Sequenced: peripheral blood. The V gene is TRBV27, the J gene TRBJ2-7, with 10 bases fitting TRBD2. The sequence derives from a woman aged 70-85 years with COVID-19, enrolled during active disease. The chain's CDR3 is CASSFLGLAGVIEQYF. CDR3 nucleotide sequence: TGTGCCAGCTCTTTTCTAGGGCTAGCGGGGGTTATCGAGCAGTACTTC.